This TCR beta chain was identified during a study of T cells after yellow fever vaccination (dated by TCRdb to about 2019). Concerning the study at large: The SMART-Seq v4 Ultra Low Input RNA kit was used to prepare libraries from fractions with low cell numbers. Two healthy male donors made up the cohort, one aged 18 to 30 years and the other aged 30 to 39 years. Bulk PBMC replicates and cell subsets were isolated from blood drawn at multiple timepoints before and after both primary and secondary immunization. To follow T-cell clones before and after primary and booster YFV17D yellow fever vaccination, bulk TCR alpha and beta repertoires were sequenced over time.

Sequencing instrument: Illumina NovaSeq 6000. TCR cDNA was synthesized by 5'RACE template switching, which introduced a universal primer site and unique molecular identifiers. Priming for cDNA synthesis came from both the TCR alpha and TCR beta constant segments. Library amplification involved two PCR steps, and the second step added sample barcodes and sequencing adapters. Sequencing of libraries was done on Illumina HiSeq 2500 (2x100 bp) or NovaSeq (2x150 bp). On the study's bioinformatics: Demultiplexing of reads and collapsing into UMI consensus sequences were performed with MIGEC, and V(D)J alignment was carried out with MiXCR. Using edgeR on replicate PBMC samples, clonotypes were called vaccine-responding if FDR was below 0.01 and the log2 fold change was above 5 up to day 15. Each bulk clonotype received a CD4 or CD8 identity based on whether the sequenced CD4 or CD8 repertoire contained that clonotype at higher abundance. TCRdb redid the processing of the public reads, applying fastp at Q25 and MiXCR, and retained in-frame beta chains. Entries are consolidated by CDR3 protein sequence, retaining the most common genes and DNA. The authors' filters were not applied to this entry. In this sample the table shows 80,000 to 100,000 distinct CDR3 sequences, roughly 6% of which occur a single time. The top ten clones comprise just over 40% of the sample.

The treatment or condition tag for this specimen amounts to: live attenuated yellow fever vaccine strain. PBMCs were isolated from peripheral blood using a standard Ficoll-Paque protocol. Dynabeads CD4 and CD8 positive selection kits were used to isolate CD4 and CD8 T-cell fractions. TriZol was used to extract RNA from bulk PBMCs, CD4 and CD8 fractions, and dextramer-positive and dextramer-negative fractions. Beyond this particular receptor, the publication reports: Computational filtering was needed because FACS-sorted repertoires could contain abundant contaminating clonotypes from the bulk population. Most clones expanded after primary vaccination (around 96% of CD4 and 88% of CD8) were re-detected after the booster, suggesting that broad memory maintenance occurred. Compared with the primary T-cell response, the secondary T-cell response was weaker but faster, peaking on day 5 rather than day 15. A small share of clonotypes occurred in both CD4 and CD8 compartments, likely arising from convergent recombination. Only a couple of donors were included in the study, so the extent to which the findings can be generalized is limited.

The V end loses 2 bases and the J end loses 3 bases, and a stretch of 10 bases separates them. CDR1 PRHDT and CDR2 FYEKMQ were looked up in the germline V gene (reference sequence). The CDR3 spans 14 residues, from the cysteine through the phenylalanine. CDR3 DNA only is kept here, 42 bases in frame from base 1. This clonotype has a handful of counts. The specificity of this receptor is unknown. It has no much larger one-base neighbor in the sample; base qualities were not kept. This material consisted of CD8+ T cells sorted from PBMCs, taken 10 days after the yellow fever booster vaccination. This clonotype was obtained from a man between 18 and 35 years old who received the YFV17D yellow fever vaccine. The receptor chain draws on TRBV13 and TRBJ1-1; the D segment could be TRBD1, given 5 matching bases. The CDR3 protein sequence reads: CASSLTGGDTEAFF. The nucleotide sequence reads TGTGCCAGCAGCTTAACAGGAGGAGACACTGAAGCTTTCTTT.